The 30 T cell receptor beta chains presented below share a single source sample, sequenced in a study of cytomegalovirus exposure and HLA in healthy donors. The PCR made use of 60 Vbeta and 13 Jbeta primers. Some clones are missing from TCRdb's copy, which holds only in-frame ones; the method was immunoSEQ multiplex PCR. The repertoire includes around 180,000 clones, around 84% of them detected once, and approximately 1.5% sits in the top ten. Input material: PBMCs. These receptors all stem from a woman aged 18-29 years in good health and CMV-seronegative.

The genes are TRBV25-1 and TRBJ1-1; D ambiguous. The CDR3 has 14 amino acids. Trimming removed 6 bases from V and 7 bases from J, with 18 bases in between. Germline V gene lookup returns CDR1 MGHDK and CDR2 SYGVNS. CDR3 sequence (DNA): TGTGCCAGCAGCCCCGTAGGGAGGAGCCGTGAAGCTTTCTTT. Translated, it gives CASSPVGRSREAFF.

The chain carries TRBV27 and TRBJ2-3; possibly TRBD2 for D (6 bases). The ends were cut back, 3 bases at V and 0 bases at J, with 13 bases in the middle. The CDR3 covers 16 residues. Per the germline V gene, CDR1 is MNHEY and CDR2 is SMNVEV (reference sequence). The CDR3 spells CASSFLYGGSTDTQYF. The DNA of the CDR3 is TGTGCCAGCAGTTTTTTATACGGAGGGAGCACAGATACGCAGTATTTT.

The chain combines TRBV9 with TRBJ2-7, with 14 bases fitting TRBD2. CDR3 length: 15 residues. In germline, CDR1 is SGDLS, CDR2 YYNGEE. V lost 3 bases, J lost 3 bases, and 2 bases stayed unmatched. The CDR3 sequence is CASSAGTSGSYEQYF. The DNA of the CDR3 is TGTGCCAGCAGCGCAGGGACTAGCGGGAGCTACGAGCAGTACTTC.

The rearrangement joins TRBV5-4 to TRBJ1-1; 9 bases are a match to TRBD1. The CDR3 extends over 15 amino acids. The trim removed 6 bases at V and 3 bases at J, leaving 9 bases unmatched. Germline-derived CDR1 and CDR2 are SGHNT and YYREEE (reference sequence). The CDR3 sequence is CASNPGQGRDTEAFF. The CDR3 DNA reads TGTGCCAGCAATCCGGGACAGGGAAGGGACACTGAAGCTTTCTTT.

V gene TRBV5-1 combines with J gene TRBJ1-6, with 9 bases aligning to TRBD1. The CDR3 contains 14 residues. The ends lost 5 bases at V and 6 bases at J; junction bases unmatched: 3. Germline V CDR1 and CDR2: SGHRS, YFSETQ. As DNA, the CDR3 is TGCGCCAGCAGTGGACAGGGGAGTAATTCACCCCTCCACTTT. Its translation is CASSGQGSNSPLHF.

The chain uses TRBV6-1 and TRBJ2-7; 8 positions agree with TRBD1. The germline V gene has CDR1 MNHNS and CDR2 SASEGT. J was trimmed by 5 bases and V by 5 bases; bases with no gene match: 8. The CDR3 sequence is 14 residues long. DNA of the CDR3: TGTGCCAGCAGTCCTACAGGGGGATGGGACGAGCAGTACTTC. This gives the protein CASSPTGGWDEQYF.

The rearrangement joins TRBV5-6 to TRBJ1-5; 9 nucleotides match TRBD1. Germline CDR1 is SGHDT and CDR2 is YYEEEE. This CDR3 contains 16 residues. V shed 1 base and J 3 bases; nucleotides not matched to a gene: 5. In DNA form, the CDR3 reads TGTGCCAGCAGCTTGTTTTGGGACAGGGACAATCAGCCCCAGCATTTT. This gives the protein CASSLFWDRDNQPQHF. The full variable domain, rest sourced from reference TRBV5-6 and TRBJ1-5, is DAGVTQSPTHLIKTRGQQVTLRCSPKSGHDTVSWYQQALGQGPQFIFQYYEEEERQRGNFPDRFSGHQFPNYSSELNVNALLLGDSALYLCASSLFWDRDNQPQHFGDGTRLSIL.

The chain combines TRBV11-2 with TRBJ2-3; 8 nucleotides align to TRBD1. The ends lost 4 bases at V and 4 bases at J; junction bases unmatched: 4. CDR3 length: 14 amino acids. CDR1 and CDR2 (germline): SGHAT, FQNNGV. CDR3 region: CASSSGGSPDTQYF. CDR3 coding DNA: TGTGCCAGCAGCTCAGGGGGCAGCCCAGATACGCAGTATTTT.

The gene calls are TRBV12-1 and TRBJ2-1; the D call in the table, TRBD1, was not verified against the DNA. TRBV12-1 is a recognized pseudogene. The CDR3 has 12 amino acids. The CDR3 bases are TGTGCCAGCAGCCATCCCAACAATGAGCAGTTCTTC. Protein: CASSHPNNEQFF.

The V and J genes are TRBV7-9 and TRBJ1-1; a weak D match, TRBD1 (6 bases). Germline V lookup: CDR1 SEHNR, CDR2 FQNEAQ (reference sequence). CDR3 length equals 16 residues. Deletions cut 5 bases from V and 0 bases from J, with 16 bases between. CDR3 in DNA: TGTGCCAGCAGCCCTCCCGGGACATTAATGAACACTGAAGCTTTCTTT. Amino acids: CASSPPGTLMNTEAFF.

This chain links TRBV7-9 with TRBJ2-3; maybe TRBD2 (6 bases). CDR3 length: 11 residues. V lost 11 bases to trimming and J lost 0 bases, with 6 bases between them. Germline V lookup: CDR1 SEHNR, CDR2 FQNEAQ (reference sequence). The CDR3 sequence is CAGTSTDTQYF. The CDR3 DNA sequence: TGTGCCGGGACTAGCACAGATACGCAGTATTTT.

V gene TRBV2 combines with J gene TRBJ1-1; D not certain. Trimming took off 0 bases at V and 11 bases at J, with 10 bases between the two ends. Germline values: CDR1 SNHLY, CDR2 FYNNEI. This CDR3 has 12 amino acids. The CDR3 sequence: CASSEAPRGAFF. The CDR3 coding sequence is TGTGCCAGCAGTGAAGCCCCCCGAGGGGCTTTCTTT.

The chain is built from TRBV6-1 and TRBJ1-5, with D unclear. V was cut by 5 bases and J by 10 bases, with 15 bases left in between. CDR3 length: 13 amino acids. The V gene's germline CDR1 is MNHNS and CDR2 SASEGT. The CDR3 nucleotides read TGTGCCAGCAGTCCCCTGGCTGATTCCCCCCAGCATTTT. Encoded protein: CASSPLADSPQHF.

A remark on this clone: At one of its ends the junction is not consistent with the germline gene, which may arise from a read error. The chain combines TRBV7-9 with TRBJ1-2; no firm D call. CDR1 and CDR2 from the germline V gene are SEHNR and FQNEAQ (reference sequence). This CDR3 spans 11 amino acids. The CDR3: CSSRREGGYTF. The CDR3 DNA is TGTTCCAGCAGAAGAGAGGGCGGCTACACCTTC. Combining the CDR3 with reference TRBV7-9 and TRBJ1-2 gives the whole variable domain DTGVSQNPRHKITKRGQNVTFRCDPISEHNRLYWYRQTLGQGPEFLTYFQNEAQLEKSRLLSDRFSAERPKGSFSTLEIQRTEQGDSAMYLCSSRREGGYTFGSGTRLTVV.

This chain joins TRBV5-5 and TRBJ1-5; the match to TRBD1 covers 7 bases. CDR1 and CDR2 (germline): SGHKS, YYEKEE (reference sequence). CDR3 length equals 14 residues. Trimming at V came to 4 bases and at J to 5 bases, leaving 6 bases not matched to a gene. CDR3 residues: CASSPGTVDQPQHF. CDR3 DNA sequence: TGTGCCAGCAGCCCAGGGACAGTGGATCAGCCCCAGCATTTT. Full variable domain (outside the CDR3, taken from reference TRBV5-5 and TRBJ1-5): DAGVTQSPTHLIKTRGQQVTLRCSPISGHKSVSWYQQVLGQGPQFIFQYYEKEERGRGNFPDRFSARQFPNYSSELNVNALLLGDSALYLCASSPGTVDQPQHFGDGTRLSIL.

The chain couples TRBV10-3 to TRBJ2-7; 7 nucleotides match TRBD1. Germline CDR1 is ENHRY and CDR2 is SYGVKD. The J segment lost 0 bases and the V segment lost 2 bases, leaving 4 bases of the junction unmatched. The CDR3 length is 15 residues. In DNA form, the CDR3 reads TGTGCCATCAGTGAGCGACGGGACAGCTCCTACGAGCAGTACTTC. It yields the protein CAISERRDSSYEQYF.

The rearrangement joins TRBV28 to TRBJ2-7; no definite D call. Germline V gene data show CDR1 as MDHEN and CDR2 as SYDVKM. The CDR3 loop spans 13 amino acids. V was pared by 6 bases and J by 0 bases, with 9 bases between. CDR3 nucleotides: TGTGCCAGCAGGACACGTAGCTCCTACGAGCAGTACTTC. Translating gives CASRTRSSYEQYF.

The chain carries TRBV7-2 and TRBJ1-1, with D uncertain. Trimming left V 5 bases short and J 0 bases short, with 13 bases between. The CDR3 length is 15 residues. CDR1 SGHTA and CDR2 FQGNSA come from the germline V gene. CDR3 coding DNA: TGTGCCAGCAGCCCGTCGCGAGTTATGAACACTGAAGCTTTCTTT. The encoded protein is CASSPSRVMNTEAFF.

The chain combines TRBV5-4 with TRBJ2-5; 10 nucleotides agree with TRBD1. In germline, CDR1 is SGHNT, CDR2 YYREEE (reference sequence). V lost 4 bases, J lost 3 bases, and 9 bases stayed unmatched. The CDR3 has 16 amino acids. CDR3 coding DNA: TGTGCCAGCAGCCTAGGACCGGGACAGGGGAAAGAGACCCAGTACTTC. This encodes CASSLGPGQGKETQYF.

The V call is TRBV2, the J call TRBJ1-5, with 11 bases identical to TRBD1. V lost 7 bases to trimming and J lost 5 bases; unmatched junction nucleotides: 4. Per the germline V gene, CDR1 is SNHLY and CDR2 is FYNNEI. This CDR3 comprises 14 residues. This CDR3 reads CASTTDRGHQPQHF. CDR3 sequence (DNA): TGTGCCAGCACCACGGACAGGGGGCATCAGCCCCAGCATTTT.

This clone was seen only a few times. V usage is TRBV5-5 and J usage is TRBJ2-3; D is ambiguous. This CDR3 contains 13 residues. Germline loops: CDR1 SGHKS, CDR2 YYEKEE (reference sequence). Trimming cost V 2 bases and J 6 bases, with 10 bases left between them. The DNA of the CDR3 is TGTGCCAGCAGCTTTCAGCCGAGGGATACGCAGTATTTT. It encodes CASSFQPRDTQYF.

J is TRBJ2-5 and V is TRBV9; D ambiguous. Germline CDR1 reads SGDLS; CDR2 reads YYNGEE. The CDR3 covers 14 residues. V gave up 0 bases and J gave up 4 bases, with 10 bases separating them. The DNA for the CDR3 is TGTGCCAGCAGCGTAGGTTCCTTCCCAGAGACCCAGTACTTC. Translation gives CASSVGSFPETQYF.

This chain uses TRBV19 with TRBJ1-4; D unresolved. This CDR3 contains 17 residues. Germline assignment: CDR1 LNHDA and CDR2 SQIVND (reference sequence). Trimming removed 5 bases at V and 0 bases at J, with 16 bases between. The CDR3 coding sequence is TGTGCCAGTAGTCCGCGATGGCAGGTTGCAACTAATGAAAAACTGTTTTTT. It specifies CASSPRWQVATNEKLFF.

The chain couples TRBV12-5 to TRBJ1-2; no clear D. This CDR3 region has 13 residues. Germline loops: CDR1 LGHNT, CDR2 FRNRAP. V was clipped by 3 bases and J by 4 bases, with 9 bases between them. This chain's CDR3 is CASGLTQIYGYTF. For the CDR3, the DNA is TGTGCTAGTGGTTTAACACAGATCTATGGCTACACCTTC.

The chain links TRBV2 to TRBJ2-7; perhaps TRBD2 as D (5 bases). From germline, CDR1 is SNHLY and CDR2 FYNNEI. With 0 bases removed from V and 3 bases from J, the gap between germline ends came to 15 bases. CDR3 length: 16 amino acids. The CDR3 DNA reads as TGTGCCAGCAGTGAAGCGCCCGGGGTCGGTGGCTACGAGCAGTACTTC. Its protein is CASSEAPGVGGYEQYF.

The chain couples TRBV28 to TRBJ1-1, with TRBD1 matching 12 bases. The CDR3 runs 14 residues. J was trimmed by 8 bases and V by 7 bases; bases with no gene match: 8. CDR1 and CDR2 from the germline V gene are MDHEN and SYDVKM. DNA for the CDR3: TGTGCCAGCAAGCCGGGACAGGGGGCCGGGGAAGCTTTCTTT. Residues: CASKPGQGAGEAFF.

This rearrangement joins TRBV6-5 to TRBJ2-1, with TRBD2 identical over 11 bases. Germline V gene data show CDR1 as MNHEY and CDR2 as SVGAGI. The CDR3 is made up of 13 amino acids. With 8 bases clipped from V and 9 bases from J, the junction kept 6 bases outside the gene matches. The CDR3 region is CASSRLAGSEQFF. CDR3 DNA: TGTGCCAGCTCCAGACTAGCGGGAAGTGAGCAGTTCTTC.

V gene TRBV30 combines with J gene TRBJ2-5; TRBD1 matches 7 bases. CDR3 length: 13 residues. CDR1 GTSNPN and CDR2 SVGIG come from the germline V gene (reference sequence). With V trimmed by 1 base and J by 2 bases, 1 base remained unmatched. The CDR3, as DNA: TGTGCCTGGAGTGGCAGGGGGCAAGAGACCCAGTACTTC. Protein sequence: CAWSGRGQETQYF.

This chain links TRBV28 with TRBJ1-6; D unresolved. Germline CDR1 reads MDHEN; CDR2 reads SYDVKM. The V end lost 8 bases, the J end lost 3 bases, and 8 bases lay between the germline ends. The CDR3 extends over 13 amino acids. CDR3 in DNA: TGTGCCAGCTGTATCGGCTATAATTCACCCCTCCACTTT. Its translation is CASCIGYNSPLHF.

The chain is built from TRBV28 and TRBJ1-5; D not certain. CDR3 length: 13 amino acids. CDR1 is MDHEN and CDR2 is SYDVKM in the germline V gene. The germline V and J ends were trimmed by 5 bases and 0 bases, with 5 bases remaining between them. The DNA of the CDR3 is TGTGCCAGCAGTCCCTATAGCAATCAGCCCCAGCATTTT. Encoded protein: CASSPYSNQPQHF.